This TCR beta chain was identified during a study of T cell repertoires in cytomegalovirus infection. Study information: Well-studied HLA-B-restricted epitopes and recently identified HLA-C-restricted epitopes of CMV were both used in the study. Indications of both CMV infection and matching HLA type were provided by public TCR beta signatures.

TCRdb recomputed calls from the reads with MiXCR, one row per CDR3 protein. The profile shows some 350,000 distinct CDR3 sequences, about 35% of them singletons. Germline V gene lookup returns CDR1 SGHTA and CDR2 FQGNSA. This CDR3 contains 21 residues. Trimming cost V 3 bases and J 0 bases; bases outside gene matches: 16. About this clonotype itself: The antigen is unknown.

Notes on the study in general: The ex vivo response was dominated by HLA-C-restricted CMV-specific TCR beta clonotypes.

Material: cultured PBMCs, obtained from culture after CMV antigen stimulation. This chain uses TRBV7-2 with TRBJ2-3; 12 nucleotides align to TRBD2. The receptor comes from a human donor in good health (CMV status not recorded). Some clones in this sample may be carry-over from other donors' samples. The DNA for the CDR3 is TGTGCCAGCAGCTTCCCCAAAGAGGGGCCTAGCGGGAGGGGGAGCACAGATACGCAGTATTTT. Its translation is CASSFPKEGPSGRGSTDTQYF.